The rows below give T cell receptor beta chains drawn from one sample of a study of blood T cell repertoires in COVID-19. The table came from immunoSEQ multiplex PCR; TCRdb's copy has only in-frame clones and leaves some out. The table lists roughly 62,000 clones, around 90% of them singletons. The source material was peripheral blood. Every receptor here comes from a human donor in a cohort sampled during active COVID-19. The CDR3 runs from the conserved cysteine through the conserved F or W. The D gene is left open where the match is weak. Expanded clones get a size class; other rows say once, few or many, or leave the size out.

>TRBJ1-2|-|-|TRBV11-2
CAGTSTGGVYGYTF
TGTGCCGGCACCTCAACGGGGGGAGTCTATGGCTACACCTTC
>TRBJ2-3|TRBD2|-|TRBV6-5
CASSYLAGGHTDTQYF
TGTGCCAGCAGTTATCTAGCGGGGGGACACACAGATACGCAGTATTTT
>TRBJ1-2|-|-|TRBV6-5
CASGRGGYTF
TGTGCCAGCGGCAGAGGAGGCTACACCTTC
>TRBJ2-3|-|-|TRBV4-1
CASSQGRLPTRTQYF
TGCGCCAGCAGCCAAGGGAGACTTCCCACCCGCACGCAGTATTTT
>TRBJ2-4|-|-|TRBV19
CASSRETVSKNIQYF
TGTGCCAGTAGTAGAGAGACAGTGTCCAAAAACATTCAGTACTTC
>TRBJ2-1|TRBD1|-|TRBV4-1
CASSQGPTGGSYNEQFF
TGCGCCAGCAGCCAAGGACCGACAGGGGGCTCCTACAATGAGCAGTTCTTC
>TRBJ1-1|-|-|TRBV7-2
CASSFTRAEAFF
TGTGCCAGCAGCTTTACACGGGCTGAAGCTTTCTTT
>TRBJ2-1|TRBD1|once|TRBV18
CASSQGQGIGEQFF
TGTGCCAGCTCACAGGGACAGGGAATAGGTGAGCAGTTCTTC
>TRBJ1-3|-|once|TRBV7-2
CASSQSSVAGNTIYF
TGTGCCAGCAGTCAGTCTTCAGTAGCAGGAAACACCATATATTTT
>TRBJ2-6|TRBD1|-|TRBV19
CASTGQGAGWANVLTF
TGTGCCAGTACCGGACAGGGGGCCGGCTGGGCCAACGTCCTGACTTTC
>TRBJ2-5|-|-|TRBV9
CASSGLAWGLMETQYF
TGTGCCAGCAGCGGCCTAGCGTGGGGCCTAATGGAGACCCAGTACTTC
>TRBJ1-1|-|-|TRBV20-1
CSARRDTEAFF
TGCAGTGCCAGAAGAGACACTGAAGCTTTCTTT
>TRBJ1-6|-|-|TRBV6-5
CASSYATGPLHF
TGTGCCAGCAGTTACGCCACAGGACCGCTCCACTTT